This record covers a single T cell receptor beta chain. The antigen remains undetermined. The data belong to a study of post-analysis software for immune sequencing data. The study's findings and limits: About five TRBV segments, including TRBV5-6, TRBV5-1 and TRBV20-1, were more frequent in patients than controls. Controls' normalized Chao1 diversity significantly exceeded that of multiple sclerosis patients. Samples from one preparation batch, clustered by F measure, grouped strongly together.

The ends lost 5 bases at V and 2 bases at J; junction bases unmatched: 8. The length of the CDR3 is 15 residues. Germline lookup yields CDR1 SGHRS and CDR2 YFSETQ. Unique molecular identifiers were built into the TCR beta cDNA libraries. From about 1 to 10 million T cells, roughly 0.5 million cDNA molecules were obtained. Each CDR3 protein gets one entry after TCRdb re-called the PCR reads with MiXCR. The repertoire holds roughly 800,000 distinct CDR3 sequences, with about 27% as singletons. Sequencing used blood. The chain combines TRBV5-1 with TRBJ2-3; TRBD2 aligns across 7 bases. This TCR derives from a girl aged 5-17 years with multiple sclerosis. CDR3 nucleotide sequence: TGCGCCAGCAGATCAGCGGGACCACACACAGATACGCAGTATTTT. This codes for CASRSAGPHTDTQYF. Variable domain in full (rest from reference TRBV5-1 and TRBJ2-3): KAGVTQTPRYLIKTRGQQVTLSCSPISGHRSVSWYQQTPGQGLQFLFEYFSETQRNKGNFPGRFSGRQFSNSRSEMNVSTLELGDSALYLCASRSAGPHTDTQYFGPGTRLTVL.